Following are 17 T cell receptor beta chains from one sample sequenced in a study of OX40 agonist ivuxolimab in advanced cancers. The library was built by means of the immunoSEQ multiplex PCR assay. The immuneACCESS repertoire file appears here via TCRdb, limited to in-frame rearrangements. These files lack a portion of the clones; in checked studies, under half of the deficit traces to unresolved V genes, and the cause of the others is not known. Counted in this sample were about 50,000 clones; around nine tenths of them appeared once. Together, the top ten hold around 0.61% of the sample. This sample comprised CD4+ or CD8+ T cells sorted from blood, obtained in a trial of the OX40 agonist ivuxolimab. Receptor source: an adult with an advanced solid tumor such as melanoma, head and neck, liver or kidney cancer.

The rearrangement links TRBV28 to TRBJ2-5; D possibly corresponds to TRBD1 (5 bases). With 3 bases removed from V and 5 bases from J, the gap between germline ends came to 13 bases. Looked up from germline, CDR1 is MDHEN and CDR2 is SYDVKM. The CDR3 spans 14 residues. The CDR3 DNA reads TGTGCCAGCAGTTTTTGGAAGGGGTCGGAGACCCAGTACTTC. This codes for CASSFWKGSETQYF.

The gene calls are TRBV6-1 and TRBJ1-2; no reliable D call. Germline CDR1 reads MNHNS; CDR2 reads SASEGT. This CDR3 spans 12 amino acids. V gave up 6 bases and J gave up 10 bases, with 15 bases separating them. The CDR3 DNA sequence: TGTGCCAGCAGACCCCCCGCAATTTTCTACACCTTC. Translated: CASRPPAIFYTF.

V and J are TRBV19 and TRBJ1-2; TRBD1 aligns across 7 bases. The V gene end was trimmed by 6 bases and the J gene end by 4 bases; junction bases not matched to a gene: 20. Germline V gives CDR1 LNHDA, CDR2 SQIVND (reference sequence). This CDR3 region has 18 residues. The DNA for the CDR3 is TGTGCCAGTAGCCACCCCAAAGGGACAGCCAGACAGAGCTATGGCTACACCTTC. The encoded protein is CASSHPKGTARQSYGYTF. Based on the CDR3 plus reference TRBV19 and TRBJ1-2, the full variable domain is DGGITQSPKYLFRKEGQNVTLSCEQNLNHDAMYWYRQDPGQGLRLIYYSQIVNDFQKGDIAEGYSVSREKKESFPLTVTSAQKNPTAFYLCASSHPKGTARQSYGYTFGSGTRLTVV.

This CDR3 is CASSPRSLTTSTDTQYF. The CDR3 DNA follows: TGTGCCAGCAGTCCGCGCAGTCTAACCACTAGCACAGATACGCAGTATTTT. The gene calls are TRBV27 and TRBJ2-3; D is ambiguous. This CDR3 has 17 residues. Trimming shortened V by 5 bases and J by 0 bases, and 18 bases separated the two germline ends. CDR1 and CDR2 (germline): MNHEY, SMNVEV (reference sequence).

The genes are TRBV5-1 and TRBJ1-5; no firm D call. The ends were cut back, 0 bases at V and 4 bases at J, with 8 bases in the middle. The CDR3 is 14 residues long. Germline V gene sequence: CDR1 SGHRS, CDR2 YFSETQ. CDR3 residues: CASSLETGNQPQHF. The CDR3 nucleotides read TGCGCCAGCAGCTTGGAAACGGGAAATCAGCCCCAGCATTTT. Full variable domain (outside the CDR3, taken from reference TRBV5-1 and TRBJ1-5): KAGVTQTPRYLIKTRGQQVTLSCSPISGHRSVSWYQQTPGQGLQFLFEYFSETQRNKGNFPGRFSGRQFSNSRSEMNVSTLELGDSALYLCASSLETGNQPQHFGDGTRLSIL.

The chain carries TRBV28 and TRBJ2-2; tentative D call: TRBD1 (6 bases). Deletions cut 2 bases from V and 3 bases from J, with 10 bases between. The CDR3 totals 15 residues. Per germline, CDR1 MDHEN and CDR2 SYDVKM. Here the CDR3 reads CASSLQQGHTGELFF. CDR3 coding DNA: TGTGCCAGCAGTTTACAACAGGGACACACCGGGGAGCTGTTTTTT. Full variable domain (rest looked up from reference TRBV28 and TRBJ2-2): DVKVTQSSRYLVKRTGEKVFLECVQDMDHENMFWYRQDPGLGLRLIYFSYDVKMKEKGDIPEGYSVSREKKERFSLILESASTNQTSMYLCASSLQQGHTGELFFGEGSRLTVL.

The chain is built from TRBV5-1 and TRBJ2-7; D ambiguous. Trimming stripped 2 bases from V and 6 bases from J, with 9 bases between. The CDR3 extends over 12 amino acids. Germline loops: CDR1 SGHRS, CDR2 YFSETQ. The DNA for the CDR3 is TGCGCCAGCAGCTTTATTTCGGCCGAGCAGTACTTC. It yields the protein CASSFISAEQYF.

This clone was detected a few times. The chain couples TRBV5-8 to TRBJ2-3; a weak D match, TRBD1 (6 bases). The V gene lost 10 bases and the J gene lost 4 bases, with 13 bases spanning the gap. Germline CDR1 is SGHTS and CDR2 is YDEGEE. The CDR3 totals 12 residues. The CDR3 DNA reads TGTGCCGTTCAACAGGGACCAGATACGCAGTATTTT. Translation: CAVQQGPDTQYF.

The chain's CDR3 is CASSRIQAYEQYF. For the CDR3, the DNA is TGTGCCAGCAGCCGTATCCAGGCTTACGAGCAGTACTTC. The chain links TRBV5-6 to TRBJ2-7; D uncertain. Trimming pared 4 bases from V and 4 bases from J, leaving 12 bases between. This CDR3 is built from 13 residues. In germline, CDR1 is SGHDT, CDR2 YYEEEE.

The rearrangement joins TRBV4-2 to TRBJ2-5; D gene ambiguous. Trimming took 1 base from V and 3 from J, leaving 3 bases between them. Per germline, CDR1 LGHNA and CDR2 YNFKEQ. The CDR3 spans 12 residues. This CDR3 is CASSQGEETQYF. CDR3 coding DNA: TGTGCCAGCAGCCAAGGCGAAGAGACCCAGTACTTC.

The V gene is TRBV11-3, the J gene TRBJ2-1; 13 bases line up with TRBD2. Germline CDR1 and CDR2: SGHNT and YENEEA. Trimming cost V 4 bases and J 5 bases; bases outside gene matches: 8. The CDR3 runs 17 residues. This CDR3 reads CASSSSLAGGPDNEQFF. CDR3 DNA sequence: TGTGCCAGCAGCTCGTCACTAGCGGGAGGGCCAGACAATGAGCAGTTCTTC.

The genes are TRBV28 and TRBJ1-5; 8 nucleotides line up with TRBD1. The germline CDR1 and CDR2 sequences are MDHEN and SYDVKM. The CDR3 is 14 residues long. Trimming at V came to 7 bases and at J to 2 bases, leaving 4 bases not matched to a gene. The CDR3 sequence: CASNNRGGNQPQHF. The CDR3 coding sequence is TGTGCCAGCAATAACAGGGGGGGCAATCAGCCCCAGCATTTT. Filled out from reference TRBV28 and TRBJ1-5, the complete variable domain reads DVKVTQSSRYLVKRTGEKVFLECVQDMDHENMFWYRQDPGLGLRLIYFSYDVKMKEKGDIPEGYSVSREKKERFSLILESASTNQTSMYLCASNNRGGNQPQHFGDGTRLSIL.

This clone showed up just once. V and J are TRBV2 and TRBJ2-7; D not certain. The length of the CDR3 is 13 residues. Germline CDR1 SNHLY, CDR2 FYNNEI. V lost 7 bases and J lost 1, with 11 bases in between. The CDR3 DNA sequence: TGTGCCAGCACTCGCGCCCAATCCTACGAGCAGTACTTC. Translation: CASTRAQSYEQYF.

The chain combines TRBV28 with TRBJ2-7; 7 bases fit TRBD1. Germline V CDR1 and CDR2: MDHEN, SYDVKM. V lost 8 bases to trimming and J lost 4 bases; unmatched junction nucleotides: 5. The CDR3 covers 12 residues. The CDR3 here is CASGTDLYEQYF. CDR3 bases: TGTGCCAGCGGGACAGACCTGTACGAGCAGTACTTC.

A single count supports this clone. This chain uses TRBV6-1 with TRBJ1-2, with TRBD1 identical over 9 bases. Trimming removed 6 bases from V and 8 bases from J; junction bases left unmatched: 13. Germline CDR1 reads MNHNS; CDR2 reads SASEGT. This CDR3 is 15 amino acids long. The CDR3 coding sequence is TGTGCCAGCAGAGAATTCTCCGGGACAGGGTTCGGCTACACCTTC. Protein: CASREFSGTGFGYTF.

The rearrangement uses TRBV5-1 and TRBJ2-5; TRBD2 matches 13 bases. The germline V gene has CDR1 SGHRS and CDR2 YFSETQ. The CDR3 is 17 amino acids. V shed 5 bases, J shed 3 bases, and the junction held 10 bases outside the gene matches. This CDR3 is CASSFFPGLAGKETQYF. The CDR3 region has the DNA TGCGCCAGCAGTTTCTTTCCGGGACTAGCGGGAAAAGAGACCCAGTACTTC.

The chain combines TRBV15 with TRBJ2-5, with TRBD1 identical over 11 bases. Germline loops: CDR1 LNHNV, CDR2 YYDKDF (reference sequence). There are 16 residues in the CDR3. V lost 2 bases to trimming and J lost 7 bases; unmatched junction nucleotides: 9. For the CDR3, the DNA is TGTGCCACCAGCAGACTAGGACAGGGGGCGGGCGGGACCCAGTACTTC. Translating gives CATSRLGQGAGGTQYF.